This T cell receptor (beta chain) was sequenced during a study of response to subunit inactivated influenza vaccine. TCRdb passed the RT-PCR reads through MiXCR, listing each CDR3 protein once. Among 650,000 to 800,000 distinct CDR3 sequences listed, approximately 13% were seen once. J lost 6 bases, V lost 2 bases, and 9 bases had no gene match. This CDR3 comprises 16 residues. For this clonotype: Its antigen is as yet unknown.

Study-wide results and caveats: The authors proposed limited new T cell recruitment per seasonal influenza vaccination.

V is TRBV12-3 or TRBV12-4 and J is TRBJ2-2; 7 bases are a match to TRBD2. This TCR came from a man between 50 and 59 years old who received an inactivated influenza vaccine. The input for sequencing was PBMCs from blood, taken 14 to 15 days before vaccination. The CDR3 sequence: CASSLKAYRGAGELFF. The DNA of the CDR3 is TGTGCCAGCAGTTTAAAGGCCTACCGGGGGGCCGGGGAGCTGTTTTTT.